This T cell receptor (beta chain) came from a study of response to subunit inactivated influenza vaccine. TCRdb reprocessed the RT-PCR reads with MiXCR, giving one entry per CDR3 protein. The repertoire holds hundreds of thousands of distinct CDR3 sequences, with roughly 12% as singletons. This clonotype was detected many times. The antigen remains undetermined. This CDR3 contains 17 residues. V lost 3 bases and J 4 bases, leaving 18 bases between the germline ends. Germline assignment: CDR1 MDHEN and CDR2 SYDVKM. Overall study findings and caveats: T cells newly recruited by each seasonal influenza vaccination are few, the authors suggested.

The material sequenced was PBMCs from blood, taken on the day of vaccination. The V gene is TRBV28, the J gene TRBJ1-4; D possibly corresponds to TRBD1 (5 bases). This receptor was identified in a man between 50 and 59 years old who received an inactivated influenza vaccine. CDR3 bases: TGTGCCAGCAGTTTCCTTGAGGGACTCGCCTTTAATGAAAAACTGTTTTTT. As protein: CASSFLEGLAFNEKLFF.